Sequencing of this TCR beta chain was carried out in a study of CD8+CD57+ T cells in acquired aplastic anemia. Study at large: Sorted CD4+ and CD8+ cell DNA averaged approximately 3 ug.

Regarding the study as a whole: Sharing between patients and controls was observed for twenty-nine CD8+ CDR3 sequences.

TCR beta VDJ combinations and CDR3 sequences were profiled from genomic DNA. MiXCR, run by TCRdb on the reads, gives a single entry per CDR3 protein. Among a few hundred thousand distinct CDR3 sequences listed, about 70% were seen once. Germline V CDR1 and CDR2: SEHNR, FQNEAQ (reference sequence). This CDR3 has 13 amino acids. Concerning this clonotype: Antigen: not known. The conserved closing phenylalanine or tryptophan is absent in this CDR3, likely reflecting a read error.

The sequenced sample was sorted CD4+, CD8+, or CD8+CD57+ T cells (not recorded which) from PBMCs. This chain links TRBV7-9 with TRBJ1-2; D uncertain. This receptor was obtained from a human donor in good health, serving as a control. DNA for the CDR3: TGTGCCACCAGCCGAGACCATCATTATGGGTACACCGGC. Translating gives CATSRDHHYGYTG.